The 7 T cell receptor beta chains below come from one sample, sequenced in a study of blood T cell repertoires in COVID-19. Method: immunoSEQ multiplex PCR; TCRdb's copy keeps in-frame clones and lacks some. Among about 130,000 clones, around nine tenths were seen once, and the ten largest hold roughly 11%. The sample consisted of peripheral blood. The receptors derive from a woman in her 70s with COVID-19, enrolled during active disease.

This clone was seen once. V is TRBV3-1 (or the pseudogene TRBV3-2) and J is TRBJ2-3; 8 nucleotides align to TRBD2. The J segment lost 2 bases and the V segment lost 1 base, leaving 11 bases of the junction unmatched. Germline V lookup: CDR1 LGHDT, CDR2 YNNKEL (reference sequence). This CDR3 has 18 residues. In DNA, the CDR3 is TGTGCCAGCAGCCAAGTCGGGCGTCGGCGGGGGGCCACAGATACGCAGTATTTT. This translates into CASSQVGRRRGATDTQYF.

This clone was recorded once. The chain combines TRBV30 with TRBJ1-6; D ambiguous. This CDR3 is built from 11 residues. Trimming took 0 bases from V and 12 from J, leaving 6 bases between them. The germline gives CDR1 GTSNPN, CDR2 SVGIG (reference sequence). The CDR3 DNA reads TGTGCCTGGAGTGTGGGAGGACCCCTCCACTTT. The encoded protein is CAWSVGGPLHF. Full variable domain (remainder filled in from reference TRBV30 and TRBJ1-6): SQTIHQWPATLVQPVGSPLSLECTVEGTSNPNLYWYRQAAGRGLQLLFYSVGIGQISSEVPQNLSASRPQDRQFILSSKKLLLSDSGFYLCAWSVGGPLHFGNGTRLTVT.

V usage is TRBV19 and J usage is TRBJ2-3; possibly TRBD2 for D (6 bases). The CDR3 covers 16 residues. V lost 6 bases, J lost 4 bases, and 20 bases lay in between. The germline V gene has CDR1 LNHDA and CDR2 SQIVND (reference sequence). The CDR3 DNA sequence: TGTGCCAGTAGGGGGGGAGAGGGTGAGGGTTCAGATACGCAGTATTTT. It yields the protein CASRGGEGEGSDTQYF.

The V call is TRBV28, the J call TRBJ1-4; no reliable D call. Trimming cost V 6 bases and J 6 bases, with 11 bases left between them. This CDR3 contains 13 residues. The germline V gene has CDR1 MDHEN and CDR2 SYDVKM. For the CDR3, the DNA is TGTGCCAGCAGCCCCCCGAGGGATGAAAAACTGTTTTTT. Its protein is CASSPPRDEKLFF.

V gene TRBV7-9 combines with J gene TRBJ2-5, with D uncertain. V was pared by 3 bases and J by 2 bases, with 7 bases between. CDR3 size: 13 residues. Germline V gene sequence: CDR1 SEHNR, CDR2 FQNEAQ (reference sequence). The CDR3 region has the DNA TGTGCCAGCAGCTTCACATCTCAAGAGACCCAGTACTTC. Its protein is CASSFTSQETQYF.

The V call is TRBV6-6, the J call TRBJ1-2; tentative D call: TRBD1 (6 bases). Trimming removed 2 bases at V and 7 bases at J, with 14 bases between. The CDR3 spans 14 residues. Germline V gene lookup returns CDR1 MNHNY and CDR2 SVGAGI (reference sequence). CDR3: CASSYTETQGGYTF. CDR3 coding DNA: TGTGCCAGCAGTTACACCGAGACACAGGGTGGCTACACCTTC.

This clone was seen only once. The gene calls are TRBV25-1 and TRBJ1-1; no firm D call. CDR3 length: 14 amino acids. V gave up 7 bases and J gave up 0 bases, with 12 bases separating them. CDR1 is MGHDK, CDR2 SYGVNS, per germline. The CDR3 sequence is CASNAGQMNTEAFF. As DNA, the CDR3 is TGTGCCAGCAACGCGGGCCAAATGAACACTGAAGCTTTCTTT.